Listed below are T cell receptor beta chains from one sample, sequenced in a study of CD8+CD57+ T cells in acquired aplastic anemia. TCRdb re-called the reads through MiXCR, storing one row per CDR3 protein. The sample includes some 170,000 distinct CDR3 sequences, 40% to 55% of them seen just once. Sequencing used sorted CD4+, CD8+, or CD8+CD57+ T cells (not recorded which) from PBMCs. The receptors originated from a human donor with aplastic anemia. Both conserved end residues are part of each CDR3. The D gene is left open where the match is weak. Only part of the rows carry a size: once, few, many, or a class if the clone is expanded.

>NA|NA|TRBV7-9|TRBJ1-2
CASSFATGYGYTF
TGTGCCAGCAGCTTTGCCACAGGCTATGGCTACACCTTC
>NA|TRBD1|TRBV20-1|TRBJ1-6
CSVPDRAMNSPLHF
TGCAGTGTACCGGACAGGGCAATGAATTCACCCCTCCACTTT
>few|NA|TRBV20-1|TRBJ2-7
CSAPSGEEDHYEQYF
TGCAGTGCCCCCTCGGGGGAGGAGGACCACTACGAGCAGTACTTC
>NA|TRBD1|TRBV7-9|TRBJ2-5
CASSLGAGGTQYF
TGTGCCAGCAGCTTAGGAGCAGGGGGGACCCAGTACTTC
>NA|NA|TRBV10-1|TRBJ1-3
CASSGNRDERYGNTIYF
TGCGCCAGCAGTGGGAACAGGGATGAGCGGTACGGAAACACCATATATTTT
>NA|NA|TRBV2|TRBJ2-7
CASSGRYYEQYF
TGTGCCAGCAGCGGCAGGTACTACGAGCAGTACTTC
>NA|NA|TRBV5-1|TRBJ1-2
CASSLEGHQYGYTF
TGCGCCAGCAGCTTGGAGGGACACCAGTATGGCTACACCTTC
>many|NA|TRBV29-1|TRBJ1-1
CSVVSAMNTEAFF
TGCAGCGTTGTGTCAGCTATGAACACTGAAGCTTTCTTT
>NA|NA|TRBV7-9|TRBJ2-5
CASLGETQYF
TGTGCCTCCCTGGGGGAGACCCAGTACTTC
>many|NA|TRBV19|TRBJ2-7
CASSITSGSSYEQYF
TGTGCCAGTAGTATAACGTCCGGCAGCAGCTACGAGCAGTACTTC
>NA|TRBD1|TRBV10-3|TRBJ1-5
CAISDPTGGQGNQPQHF
TGTGCCATCAGTGACCCGACAGGGGGGCAGGGGAATCAGCCCCAGCATTTT
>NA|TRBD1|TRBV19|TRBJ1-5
CASSTGGGQPQHF
TGTGCCAGTAGTACAGGGGGGGGACAGCCCCAGCATTTT
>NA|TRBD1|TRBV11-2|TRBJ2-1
CASSRDRAGHNEQFF
TGTGCCAGCAGCCGCGACAGGGCAGGGCACAATGAGCAGTTCTTC
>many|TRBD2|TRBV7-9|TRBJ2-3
CASSPTLRTSGGDTQYF
TGTGCCAGCAGCCCGACCCTCCGGACTAGCGGGGGAGATACGCAGTATTTT
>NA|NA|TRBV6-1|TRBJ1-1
CAGGENTEAFF
TGTGCCGGGGGGGAGAACACTGAAGCTTTCTTT
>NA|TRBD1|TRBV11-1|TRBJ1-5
CASSLDGQGIIYDQPQHF
TGTGCCAGCAGCTTAGATGGACAGGGGATAATTTACGATCAGCCCCAGCATTTT
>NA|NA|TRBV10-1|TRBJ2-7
CASSTGTSSYEQYF
TGCGCCAGCAGTACCGGGACTTCCTCCTACGAGCAGTACTTC
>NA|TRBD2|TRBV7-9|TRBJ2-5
CASSHTPAGGRETQYF
TGCGCCAGCAGCCACACTCCAGCGGGGGGGCGTGAGACCCAGTACTTC
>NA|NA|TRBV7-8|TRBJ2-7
CASTLDPRGYEQYF
TGTGCCAGCACCCTAGACCCACGAGGCTACGAGCAGTACTTC
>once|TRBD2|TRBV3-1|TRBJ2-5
CASSLRLAGGTKETHYF
TGTGCCAGCAGCCTCCGACTAGCGGGGGGCACTAAAGAGACCCACTACTTC
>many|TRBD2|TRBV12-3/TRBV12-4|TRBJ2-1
CASTLAGAPYNEQFF
TGTGCCAGCACATTAGCGGGGGCCCCCTACAATGAGCAGTTCTTC
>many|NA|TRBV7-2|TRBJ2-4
CASSVADIQYF
TGTGCCAGCAGCGTAGCTGACATTCAGTACTTC
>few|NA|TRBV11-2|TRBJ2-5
CASSLGSGQETQYF
TGTGCCAGCAGCTTAGGCAGTGGCCAAGAGACCCAGTACTTC
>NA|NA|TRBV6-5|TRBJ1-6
CASSYSPTSGESPLHF
TGTGCCAGCAGTTACTCCCCAACGTCAGGGGAATCACCCCTCCACTTT
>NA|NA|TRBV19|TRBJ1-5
CASRTTGNSNQPQHF
TGTGCCAGTAGAACCACAGGGAATAGCAATCAGCCCCAGCATTTT
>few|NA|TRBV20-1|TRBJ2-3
CSARVRAGTDTQYF
TGCAGTGCTAGAGTCAGGGCAGGGACAGATACGCAGTATTTT
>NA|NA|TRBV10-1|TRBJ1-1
CASRQGPASRTEAFF
TGTGCCAGCAGGCAAGGACCGGCGAGTAGGACTGAAGCTTTCTTT
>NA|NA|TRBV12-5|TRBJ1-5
CASGLVQGYSNQPQHF
TGTGCTAGTGGTTTGGTACAGGGCTATAGCAATCAGCCCCAGCATTTT
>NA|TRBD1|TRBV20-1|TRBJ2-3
CSVPGQGTDTQYF
TGCAGTGTCCCGGGACAGGGGACGGATACGCAGTATTTT
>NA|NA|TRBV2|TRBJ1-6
CASSLGMHNSPLHF
TGTGCCAGCAGCCTGGGGATGCATAATTCACCCCTCCACTTT
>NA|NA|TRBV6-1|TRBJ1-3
CASSRGGGLGNTIYF
TGTGCCAGCAGTCGGGGGGGGGGCCTTGGAAACACCATATATTTT
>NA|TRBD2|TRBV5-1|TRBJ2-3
CASFLGSGSTDTQYF
TGCGCCAGCTTCCTTGGGAGCGGGAGTACAGATACGCAGTATTTT
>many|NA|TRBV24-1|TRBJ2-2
CATSEAGRDGELFF
TGTGCCACCAGTGAGGCAGGGCGGGACGGGGAGCTGTTTTTT
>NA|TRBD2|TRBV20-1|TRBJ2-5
CSASSGGPGETQYF
TGCAGTGCTTCTAGCGGGGGGCCGGGAGAGACCCAGTACTTC
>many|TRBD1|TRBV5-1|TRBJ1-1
CASSLDPLRTGYTEAFF
TGCGCCAGCAGCTTGGACCCGCTGAGGACAGGGTACACTGAAGCTTTCTTT
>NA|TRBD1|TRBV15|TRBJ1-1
CATSRSTGAVTFF
TGTGCCACCAGCAGAAGTACAGGGGCTGTAACTTTCTTT
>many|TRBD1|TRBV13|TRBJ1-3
CASSLAGGRLSGNTIYF
TGTGCCAGCAGCCTGGCAGGGGGTCGACTCTCTGGAAACACCATATATTTT
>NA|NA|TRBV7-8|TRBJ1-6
CASSPGGASPLHF
TGTGCCAGCAGCCCCGGGGGGGCCTCACCCCTCCACTTT
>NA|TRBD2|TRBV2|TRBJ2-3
CASSASGRMTDTQYF
TGTGCCAGCAGCGCAAGCGGGAGGATGACAGATACGCAGTATTTT
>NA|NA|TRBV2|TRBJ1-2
CASSAAGRDYGYTF
TGTGCCAGCAGTGCTGCGGGGAGGGACTATGGCTACACCTTC
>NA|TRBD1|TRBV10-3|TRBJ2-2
CAITPGQGGYGELFF
TGTGCCATCACTCCGGGACAGGGGGGATACGGGGAGCTGTTTTTT
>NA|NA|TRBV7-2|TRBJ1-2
CASSRGQTGYTF
TGTGCCAGCAGCCGCGGACAGACTGGCTACACCTTC
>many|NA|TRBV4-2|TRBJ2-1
CASSPEKYNEQFF
TGTGCCAGCAGCCCGGAGAAGTACAATGAGCAGTTCTTC
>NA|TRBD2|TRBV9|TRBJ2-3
CASSVGLTSGSTDTQYF
TGTGCCAGCAGCGTAGGGTTGACTAGCGGTAGCACAGATACGCAGTATTTT
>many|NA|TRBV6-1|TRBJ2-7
CASSTDSRYEQYF
TGTGCCAGCAGTACCGACAGCCGCTACGAGCAGTACTTC
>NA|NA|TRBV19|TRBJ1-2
CATSGRANYGYTF
TGTGCCACCTCAGGGAGAGCTAACTATGGCTACACCTTC
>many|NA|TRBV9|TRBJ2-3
CASSVTRADTQYF
TGTGCCAGCAGCGTAACGCGGGCAGATACGCAGTATTTT
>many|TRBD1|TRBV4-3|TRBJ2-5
CASSRDREETQYF
TGCGCCAGCAGCCGTGACAGGGAAGAGACCCAGTACTTC
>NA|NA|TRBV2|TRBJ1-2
CASSDRAVRDYGYTF
TGTGCCAGCAGTGATAGGGCAGTACGAGACTATGGCTACACCTTC